This T cell receptor (beta chain) appears in the sequencing data of a study of neurological immune-mediated disorders. The time point: longitudinal time-point 1 (baseline). From 15-18 subjects, over 200 million TCR-beta sequences were obtained in each sequencing run. From the 5' RACE reads, TCRdb called clonotypes with MiXCR, one entry per CDR3 protein. Here the sample spans some 60,000 distinct CDR3 sequences, about 10% being singletons. V lost 11 bases and J 3 bases, leaving 11 bases between the germline ends. CDR3 length: 13 amino acids. CDR1 LNHDA and CDR2 SQIVND come from the germline V gene (reference sequence).

The sample consisted of PBMCs. This TCR came from a male donor with HTLV-1-associated myelopathy (HAM/TSP). The V gene is TRBV19, the J gene TRBJ2-6; the D gene is possibly TRBD2 (5 bases). CDR3 loop: CAASPGGANVLTF. As DNA, the CDR3 is TGTGCCGCTAGCCCCGGTGGGGCCAACGTCCTGACTTTC.